This entry is about one T cell receptor (beta chain). The data stem from a study of blood T cell repertoires in COVID-19. Measured with immunoSEQ multiplex PCR; TCRdb has only the in-frame clones, and not every one. Among approximately 180,000 clones listed, approximately 85% were seen once. V lost 4 bases and J lost 4; bases outside the gene matches: 5. This CDR3 spans 14 amino acids. Per germline, CDR1 KGHDR and CDR2 SFDVKD. The sequenced material came from peripheral blood. This TCR was recovered from a woman aged 80 or over with acute or convalescent COVID-19. The chain couples TRBV24-1 to TRBJ1-2; 7 bases line up with TRBD1. CDR3 DNA: TGTGCCACCAGTGACCCGACAGGGCCCTATGGCTACACCTTC. Protein: CATSDPTGPYGYTF.